This entry lists 15 T cell receptor beta chains sequenced from one sample in a study of blood T cell repertoires in COVID-19 (dated by TCRdb to about 2020). The receptor library was made with the immunoSEQ multiplex PCR assay. TCRdb mirrors the immuneACCESS table, restricted to in-frame sequences. Some clones are absent from its copies; in checked studies, under half trace to an unresolved V gene, and the reason for the others is unknown. This sample is represented by over 75,000 clones; over 80% of them were singletons. The top ten constitute roughly a third of the sample. The specimen was peripheral blood. These receptors were obtained from a woman older than 75 with active or convalescent COVID-19.

This sequence joins TRBV5-1 and TRBJ2-3, with 13 bases identical to TRBD2. V was pared by 5 bases and J by 0 bases, with 6 bases of the junction left unmatched. Germline V lookup: CDR1 SGHRS, CDR2 YFSETQ. The CDR3 has 17 residues. In nucleotides, the CDR3 is TGCGCCAGCAGAAGGACTAGCGGGGGACCTAGCACAGATACGCAGTATTTT. This encodes CASRRTSGGPSTDTQYF.

This rearrangement joins TRBV28 to TRBJ1-2; 7 bases agree with TRBD1. Germline V CDR1 and CDR2: MDHEN, SYDVKM. The V and J ends lost 6 bases and 4 bases, in that order; junction bases with no gene match: 11. This CDR3 is built from 15 residues. The CDR3 region has the DNA TGTGCCAGCAGCCAAACAGGGGACCTCGGCTATGGCTACACCTTC. Its protein product is CASSQTGDLGYGYTF.

The rearrangement links TRBV27 to TRBJ2-3, with 7 bases lining up with TRBD2. CDR3 length equals 13 residues. Trimming took 5 bases from V and 4 from J; bases not matched to a gene: 3. From germline, CDR1 is MNHEY and CDR2 SMNVEV (reference sequence). In DNA, the CDR3 is TGTGCCAGCAGTGGGCTAGCGGCAGATACGCAGTATTTT. As protein: CASSGLAADTQYF.

The chain carries TRBV5-5 and TRBJ2-3; 12 bases are shared with TRBD1. Germline V gene lookup returns CDR1 SGHKS and CDR2 YYEKEE (reference sequence). The CDR3 has 18 residues. J was trimmed by 3 bases and V by 0 bases; bases with no gene match: 8. The CDR3 DNA is TGTGCCAGCAGCTTGGGATGGGACAGGGGGCGACGTACAGATACGCAGTATTTT. Its protein product is CASSLGWDRGRRTDTQYF.

This chain joins TRBV4-1 and TRBJ2-3; D unresolved. V shed 0 bases and J shed 5 bases, with 6 bases lying between them. This CDR3 has 13 residues. Looked up from germline, CDR1 is MGHRA and CDR2 is YSYEKL. This CDR3 is CASSQDQRDTQYF. The CDR3 DNA reads TGCGCCAGCAGCCAAGATCAGCGAGATACGCAGTATTTT.

The chain uses TRBV7-2 and TRBJ2-3; 9 bases align to TRBD2. CDR1 is SGHTA and CDR2 is FQGNSA in the germline V gene. CDR3 size: 16 residues. Trimming cost V 4 bases and J 3 bases; bases outside gene matches: 8. For the CDR3, the DNA is TGTGCCAGCAGCTCCTTGGCGGGGGGGATAACAGATACGCAGTATTTT. Its translation is CASSSLAGGITDTQYF.

This clone was counted a few times. The V and J genes are TRBV19 and TRBJ1-4, with TRBD1 matching 7 bases. Germline lookup yields CDR1 LNHDA and CDR2 SQIVND (reference sequence). The CDR3 length is 14 residues. The J segment lost 8 bases and the V segment lost 5 bases, leaving 8 bases of the junction unmatched. The CDR3 loop is CASSDDREGEKLFF. The CDR3 DNA is TGTGCCAGTAGTGACGACAGGGAAGGCGAAAAACTGTTTTTT.

The chain is built from TRBV29-1 and TRBJ1-3, with D maybe TRBD1 (5 bases). Trimming cost V 4 bases and J 3 bases, with 7 bases left between them. Germline assignment: CDR1 SQVTM and CDR2 ANQGSEA. This CDR3 contains 12 residues. CDR3 region: CSVGGGGNTIYF. The CDR3, as DNA: TGCAGCGTTGGGGGGGGTGGAAACACCATATATTTT.

The V gene is TRBV9, the J gene TRBJ2-7; 8 nucleotides align to TRBD1. The J segment lost 3 bases and the V segment lost 0 bases, leaving 2 bases of the junction unmatched. The CDR3 covers 14 residues. Germline CDR1 and CDR2: SGDLS and YYNGEE. As DNA, the CDR3 is TGTGCCAGCAGCGTAGGGGGACAGGACTACGAGCAGTACTTC. Its protein product is CASSVGGQDYEQYF.

This sequence joins TRBV11-3 and TRBJ2-1; tentative D call: TRBD2 (5 bases). CDR3 length: 15 amino acids. CDR1 SGHNT and CDR2 YENEEA come from the germline V gene. With 5 bases removed from V and 1 base from J, the gap between germline ends came to 12 bases. CDR3 sequence: CASSLEGTSYNEQFF. The DNA of the CDR3 is TGTGCCAGCAGCCTTGAGGGAACTTCCTACAATGAGCAGTTCTTC.

This sequence joins TRBV4-3 and TRBJ2-3, with TRBD2 matching 9 bases. CDR1 is LGHNA and CDR2 is YSLEER in the germline V gene. The CDR3 is 15 residues long. The J segment lost 6 bases and the V segment lost 0 bases, leaving 4 bases of the junction unmatched. CDR3 nucleotides: TGCGCCAGCAGCCAAGATAGCGGGGGAGCGGATACGCAGTATTTT. It is translated as CASSQDSGGADTQYF.

V and J are TRBV2 and TRBJ1-6; weak D call: TRBD1 (5 bases). Deletions cut 8 bases from V and 7 bases from J, with 15 bases between. The germline gives CDR1 SNHLY, CDR2 FYNNEI. This CDR3 is 14 amino acids long. The CDR3 reads CASSAGRINSPLHF. For the CDR3, the DNA is TGTGCCAGCTCGGCGGGGCGAATCAATTCACCCCTCCACTTT.

This clone has a single count. J is TRBJ1-1 and V is TRBV6-2 or TRBV6-3; D remains unclear. The CDR3 extends over 13 amino acids. Trimming took off 0 bases at V and 7 bases at J, with 9 bases between the two ends. Germline-derived CDR1 and CDR2 are MNHEY and SVGEGT. CDR3 protein: CASSYSIRLEAFF. CDR3 DNA: TGTGCCAGCAGTTACTCGATACGACTTGAAGCTTTCTTT.

The V call is TRBV28, the J call TRBJ1-5; D gene ambiguous. The germline gives CDR1 MDHEN, CDR2 SYDVKM. The CDR3 is 13 amino acids. Between the trimmed V and J ends, which lost 11 bases and 5 bases, there was a span of 16 bases. The CDR3 spells CAVWRVGDQPQHF. CDR3 nucleotide sequence: TGTGCCGTCTGGAGGGTAGGAGATCAGCCCCAGCATTTT.

The rearrangement joins TRBV5-1 to TRBJ2-7, with a weak D call TRBD1 (7 bases). V shed 4 bases and J shed 6 bases, with 14 bases lying between them. Per germline, CDR1 SGHRS and CDR2 YFSETQ. The CDR3 length is 13 residues. The CDR3 loop reads CASSGGTVSEQYF. The CDR3 bases are TGCGCCAGCAGCGGGGGGACAGTTTCCGAGCAGTACTTC.